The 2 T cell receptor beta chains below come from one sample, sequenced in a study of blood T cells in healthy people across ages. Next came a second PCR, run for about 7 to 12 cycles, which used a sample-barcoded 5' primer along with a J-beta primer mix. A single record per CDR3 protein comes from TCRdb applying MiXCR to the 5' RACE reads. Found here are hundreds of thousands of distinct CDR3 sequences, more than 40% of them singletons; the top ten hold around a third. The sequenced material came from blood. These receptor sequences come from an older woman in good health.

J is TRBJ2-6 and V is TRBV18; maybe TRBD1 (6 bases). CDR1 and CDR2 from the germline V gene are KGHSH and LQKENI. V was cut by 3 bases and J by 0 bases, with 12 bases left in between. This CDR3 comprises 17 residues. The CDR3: CASSPQGISSGANVLTF. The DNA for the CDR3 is TGTGCCAGCTCACCGCAGGGGATCAGCTCTGGGGCCAACGTCCTGACTTTC. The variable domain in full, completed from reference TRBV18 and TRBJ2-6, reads NAGVMQNPRHLVRRRGQEARLRCSPMKGHSHVYWYRQLPEEGLKFMVYLQKENIIDESGMPKERFSAEFPKEGPSILRIQQVVRGDSAAYFCASSPQGISSGANVLTFGAGSRLTVL.

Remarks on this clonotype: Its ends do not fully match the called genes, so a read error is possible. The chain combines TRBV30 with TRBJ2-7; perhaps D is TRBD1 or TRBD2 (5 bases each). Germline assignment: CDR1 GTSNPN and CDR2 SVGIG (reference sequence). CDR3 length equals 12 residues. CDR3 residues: CAGSLRDYEQYF. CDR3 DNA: TGTGCCGGGAGCCTCAGGGACTACGAGCAGTACTTC.